This entry lists 23 T cell receptor beta chains sequenced from one sample in a study of blood T cell repertoires in COVID-19. Clones were read by immunoSEQ multiplex PCR, and TCRdb kept only the in-frame ones, dropping some. This table has tens of thousands of clones, 88% appearing once. The specimen sequenced was peripheral blood. Receptors originate from a human donor in a cohort sampled during active COVID-19.

The chain has TRBV7-2 and TRBJ2-1; 7 nucleotides align to TRBD2. The germline CDR1 and CDR2 sequences are SGHTA and FQGNSA. Unmatched junction bases numbered 4, after V lost 2 bases and J lost 3 bases. CDR3 length: 15 residues. The CDR3 DNA sequence: TGTGCCAGCAGCTTAACGAGCGGGGACTACAATGAGCAGTTCTTC. As protein: CASSLTSGDYNEQFF.

The chain carries TRBV19 and TRBJ2-4, with 9 bases identical to TRBD1. Germline CDR1 and CDR2: LNHDA and SQIVND (reference sequence). The CDR3 length is 17 residues. V lost 2 bases to trimming and J lost 6 bases; unmatched junction nucleotides: 11. The CDR3 DNA reads TGTGCCAGTAGTATACGAGCGGACAGGGGTGGGGGAAACATTCAGTACTTC. This sequence encodes CASSIRADRGGGNIQYF.

V is TRBV5-5 and J is TRBJ1-2; the match to TRBD1 covers 8 bases. CDR1 SGHKS and CDR2 YYEKEE come from the germline V gene (reference sequence). The CDR3 extends over 12 amino acids. J gave up 6 bases and V 4 bases, and 2 bases lay outside the gene matches. The CDR3 nucleotides read TGTGCCAGCAGCCTACAGGGGGATGGCTACACCTTC. This encodes CASSLQGDGYTF.

The chain combines TRBV29-1 with TRBJ2-3; possible D gene TRBD1, 5 bases. From germline, CDR1 is SQVTM and CDR2 ANQGSEA. This CDR3 has 14 amino acids. V was cut by 4 bases and J by 3 bases, with 14 bases left in between. CDR3 residues: CSVARQTLTDTQYF. CDR3 DNA sequence: TGCAGCGTTGCCCGACAGACCCTTACAGATACGCAGTATTTT.

The chain combines TRBV11-2 with TRBJ1-2, with TRBD1 matching over 7 bases. Germline trimming cut 3 bases from V and 7 bases from J; bases unmatched to any gene: 11. The CDR3 totals 15 residues. Germline V gene data show CDR1 as SGHAT and CDR2 as FQNNGV. The CDR3 nucleotides read TGTGCCAGCAGCTTGGACAGGAGGACTAAGGGTGGCTACACCTTC. Protein product: CASSLDRRTKGGYTF.

The chain recombines TRBV10-2 with TRBJ1-1; D is undetermined. Trimming took 3 bases from V and 11 from J, leaving 4 bases between them. This CDR3 has 9 residues. The V gene's germline CDR1 is WSHSY and CDR2 SAAADI. The CDR3 coding sequence is TGCGCCAGCAGTGATCGGGCTTTCTTT. Amino acid sequence: CASSDRAFF.

The chain recombines TRBV5-4 with TRBJ1-2, with TRBD1 identical over 8 bases. Germline V lookup: CDR1 SGHNT, CDR2 YYREEE (reference sequence). V was pared by 0 bases and J by 6 bases, with 4 bases of the junction left unmatched. CDR3 length equals 14 residues. CDR3 sequence (DNA): TGTGCCAGCAGCTTGGGGACAGGGTATGATGGCTACACCTTC. The encoded protein is CASSLGTGYDGYTF.

As DNA, the CDR3 is TGTGCCAGCAGCTTGGACAGGAACACTGAAGCTTTCTTT. It codes for CASSLDRNTEAFF. V usage is TRBV5-4 and J usage is TRBJ1-1; D unclear. Germline CDR1 reads SGHNT; CDR2 reads YYREEE (reference sequence). There are 13 residues in the CDR3. Between the trimmed V and J ends, which lost 0 bases and 1 base, there was a span of 4 bases.

The rearrangement joins TRBV5-8 to TRBJ2-3; D uncertain. Trimming removed 2 bases from V and 0 bases from J, with 4 bases in between. The length of the CDR3 is 13 residues. Looked up from germline, CDR1 is SGHTS and CDR2 is YDEGEE. CDR3 in amino acids: CASSFPSTDTQYF. CDR3 in DNA: TGTGCCAGCAGCTTCCCTAGCACAGATACGCAGTATTTT.

V usage is TRBV4-1 and J usage is TRBJ2-1; 15 bases are shared with TRBD2. In germline, CDR1 is MGHRA, CDR2 YSYEKL. CDR3 length equals 17 residues. V gave up 1 base and J gave up 7 bases; unmatched junction bases: 5. This chain's CDR3 is CASSQGLGLAGGNEQFF. The CDR3 nucleotides read TGCGCCAGCAGCCAAGGCCTGGGACTAGCGGGAGGAAATGAGCAGTTCTTC.

The V and J genes are TRBV28 and TRBJ2-1; 11 bases match TRBD2. The CDR3 runs 15 residues. CDR1 and CDR2 (germline): MDHEN, SYDVKM. V lost 3 bases and J lost 4; bases outside the gene matches: 2. CDR3 nucleotides: TGTGCCAGCAGTTTCGGGACTAGCGGTTACAATGAGCAGTTCTTC. This translates into CASSFGTSGYNEQFF. The full variable domain, with the rest looked up from reference TRBV28 and TRBJ2-1, is DVKVTQSSRYLVKRTGEKVFLECVQDMDHENMFWYRQDPGLGLRLIYFSYDVKMKEKGDIPEGYSVSREKKERFSLILESASTNQTSMYLCASSFGTSGYNEQFFGPGTRLTVL.

This clone was observed a handful of times. The chain couples TRBV3-1 (or the pseudogene TRBV3-2) to TRBJ1-3; D might be TRBD1 (6 bases). The ends were cut back, 3 bases at V and 0 bases at J, with 12 bases in the middle. The germline CDR1 and CDR2 sequences are LGHDT and YNNKEL (reference sequence). The CDR3 consists of 16 residues. The CDR3 region has the DNA TGTGCCAGCAGCCAGCTCCTACAGGGCTCTGGAAACACCATATATTTT. This gives the protein CASSQLLQGSGNTIYF.

The genes are TRBV7-9 and TRBJ2-1; possibly TRBD1 for D (6 bases). V gave up 5 bases and J gave up 8 bases, with 10 bases separating them. This CDR3 has 12 amino acids. The germline V gene has CDR1 SEHNR and CDR2 FQNEAQ (reference sequence). The CDR3 coding sequence is TGTGCCAGCAGCAAATCAGGGGATGAGCAGTTCTTC. Its translation: CASSKSGDEQFF.

The chain employs TRBV19 and TRBJ2-1, with 11 bases aligning to TRBD1. This CDR3 is built from 15 residues. J lost 9 bases, V lost 7 bases, and 11 bases had no gene match. Germline values: CDR1 LNHDA, CDR2 SQIVND (reference sequence). DNA of the CDR3: TGTGCCAGTACCGGGACAGGGGGTATCCCAAGTGAGCAGTTCTTC. Residues: CASTGTGGIPSEQFF.

The chain carries TRBV10-1 and TRBJ1-1, with D uncertain. The CDR3 is made up of 13 amino acids. Looked up from germline, CDR1 is WNHNN and CDR2 is SYGVQD (reference sequence). V was cut by 5 bases and J by 4 bases, with 11 bases left in between. In nucleotides, the CDR3 is TGCGCCAGCAGTAGGCGAGGGAGCACTGAAGCTTTCTTT. As protein: CASSRRGSTEAFF.

The CDR3 DNA reads as TGTGCCAGTAGTTCCAATCGAGACACCCAGGTCGGCGATGAGCAGTTCTTC. Translation gives CASSSNRDTQVGDEQFF. The chain links TRBV19 to TRBJ2-1; D is uncertain. This CDR3 has 17 residues. V was pared by 5 bases and J by 8 bases, with 25 bases between. Looked up from germline, CDR1 is LNHDA and CDR2 is SQIVND (reference sequence).

The chain is built from TRBV5-1 and TRBJ2-3; TRBD1 matches at 7 bases. The germline gives CDR1 SGHRS, CDR2 YFSETQ. V gave up 5 bases and J gave up 3 bases; unmatched junction bases: 6. The CDR3 is 14 residues long. CDR3 in DNA: TGCGCCAGCAGGGTTGGACAGGCAACAGATACGCAGTATTTT. It codes for CASRVGQATDTQYF.

DNA of the CDR3: TGTGCCAGCTCTCTGGGTGAATTGGGGACAGCTACGGGGACCCAGTACTTC. Translated, it gives CASSLGELGTATGTQYF. The rearrangement uses TRBV2 and TRBJ2-5, with 7 bases fitting TRBD1. The ends lost 8 bases at V and 7 bases at J; junction bases unmatched: 22. The CDR3 spans 17 residues. In germline, CDR1 is SNHLY, CDR2 FYNNEI. The full variable domain, rest sourced from reference TRBV2 and TRBJ2-5, is EPEVTQTPSHQVTQMGQEVILRCVPISNHLYFYWYRQILGQKVEFLVSFYNNEISEKSEIFDDQFSVERPDGSNFTLKIRSTKLEDSAMYFCASSLGELGTATGTQYFGPGTRLLVL.

V usage is TRBV10-3 and J usage is TRBJ2-5, with a tentative D call TRBD1 (7 bases). The CDR3 is 15 residues long. Germline assignment: CDR1 ENHRY and CDR2 SYGVKD. Trimming shortened V by 2 bases and J by 4 bases, and 14 bases separated the two germline ends. The CDR3 loop reads CAISEPPGGGETQYF. In nucleotides, the CDR3 is TGTGCCATCAGTGAGCCCCCAGGGGGAGGAGAGACCCAGTACTTC.

The V and J genes are TRBV19 and TRBJ2-1; 8 positions match TRBD1. The CDR3 sequence is 15 residues long. Germline V gives CDR1 LNHDA, CDR2 SQIVND (reference sequence). Trimming removed 6 bases from V and 6 bases from J; junction bases left unmatched: 10. CDR3 nucleotides: TGTGCCAGTAGCCAAACAGGGGGAGTAGGCAATGAGCAGTTCTTC. It codes for CASSQTGGVGNEQFF.

This clone was seen more than once but under ten times. This sequence joins TRBV5-1 and TRBJ1-2; 7 positions agree with TRBD1. CDR3 length: 14 amino acids. Germline lookup yields CDR1 SGHRS and CDR2 YFSETQ. V was clipped by 0 bases and J by 2 bases; unmatched bases: 1. The CDR3 nucleotides are TGCGCCAGCAGCTTGGCGGACAGGAACTATGGCTACACCTTC. Translation gives CASSLADRNYGYTF.

The V gene is TRBV28, the J gene TRBJ1-2, with D uncertain. Trimming took 4 bases from V and 3 from J, leaving 3 bases between them. This CDR3 is 11 amino acids long. Germline V gene lookup returns CDR1 MDHEN and CDR2 SYDVKM. The CDR3 DNA reads TGTGCCAGCAGTTCATACTATGGCTACACCTTC. It codes for CASSSYYGYTF.

This sequence joins TRBV6-6 and TRBJ2-2, with 8 nucleotides matching TRBD2. Germline V CDR1 and CDR2: MNHNY, SVGAGI (reference sequence). Unmatched junction bases numbered 18, after V lost 6 bases and J lost 0 bases. The CDR3 is made up of 20 amino acids. CDR3: CASSPRRGLVSGSNTGELFF. The DNA of the CDR3 is TGTGCCAGCAGCCCGCGGAGGGGACTAGTTTCTGGTTCGAACACCGGGGAGCTGTTTTTT.